This paragraph covers one T cell receptor beta chain sequence. The sample is drawn from a study of molecular identifiers for immune sequencing clone quantification. The CDR3 runs to 13 residues. V was trimmed by 1 base and J by 8 bases, leaving 9 bases between them. The germline V gene has CDR1 MNHEY and CDR2 SMNVEV (reference sequence). Each CDR3 protein gets one entry after TCRdb re-called the PCR reads with MiXCR. The table has 100,000 or so distinct CDR3 sequences, 36% seen once. Sequencing was performed on naive CD8+ T cells from blood, with Jurkat cell RNA spiked in. Subset noted: FACS-sorted CD8+CD4-CCR7+CD45RA+ naive T cells. The sequence was obtained from a human donor in good health. Some libraries in this study had Jurkat cell RNA spiked in. The V call is TRBV27, the J call TRBJ2-1; D is unresolved. The CDR3 nucleotides are TGTGCCAGCAGTTTATTAGGGAATTATGAGCAGTTCTTC. Encoded protein: CASSLLGNYEQFF.